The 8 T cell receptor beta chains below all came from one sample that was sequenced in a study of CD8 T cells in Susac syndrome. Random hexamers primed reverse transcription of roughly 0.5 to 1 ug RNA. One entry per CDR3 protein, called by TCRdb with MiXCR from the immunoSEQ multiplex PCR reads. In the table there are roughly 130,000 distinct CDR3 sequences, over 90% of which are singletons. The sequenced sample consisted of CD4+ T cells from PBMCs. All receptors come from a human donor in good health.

CDR3 sequence: CASSLEQGVTGELFF. CDR3 bases: TGCGCCAGCAGCTTGGAACAGGGTGTTACCGGGGAGCTGTTTTTT. The chain has TRBV5-1 and TRBJ2-2, with a possible D match to TRBD1 (6 bases). The germline V gene encodes CDR1 SGHRS and CDR2 YFSETQ. The CDR3 has 15 residues. V lost 0 bases and J lost 5, with 11 bases in between.

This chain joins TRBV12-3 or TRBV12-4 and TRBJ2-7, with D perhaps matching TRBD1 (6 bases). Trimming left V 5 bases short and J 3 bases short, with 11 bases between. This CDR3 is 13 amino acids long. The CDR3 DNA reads TGTGCCAGCAGTCTCACCAGGGGCTACGAGCAGTACTTC. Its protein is CASSLTRGYEQYF.

In nucleotides, the CDR3 is TGTGCCAGCACTTGGCTAGCGGGAGGCGAAGGGGAGCTGTTTTTT. Its translation is CASTWLAGGEGELFF. The chain joins TRBV6-4 to TRBJ2-2; 11 nucleotides agree with TRBD2. The ends lost 7 bases at V and 8 bases at J; junction bases unmatched: 9. The CDR3 has 15 amino acids. Germline CDR1 MRHNA, CDR2 SNTAGT.

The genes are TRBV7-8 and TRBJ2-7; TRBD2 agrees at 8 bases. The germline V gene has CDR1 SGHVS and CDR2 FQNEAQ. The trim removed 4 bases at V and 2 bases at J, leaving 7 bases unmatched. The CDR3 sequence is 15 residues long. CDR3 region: CASSSRLALTYEQYF. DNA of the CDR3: TGTGCCAGCAGCTCCAGACTAGCGCTTACCTACGAGCAGTACTTC.

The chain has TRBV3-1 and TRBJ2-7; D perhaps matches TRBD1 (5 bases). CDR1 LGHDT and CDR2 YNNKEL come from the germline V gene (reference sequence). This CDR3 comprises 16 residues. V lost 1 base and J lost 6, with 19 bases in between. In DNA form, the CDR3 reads TGTGCCAGCAGCCAAGGCTGGAGTAGTAGGACATCCGAGCAGTACTTC. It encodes CASSQGWSSRTSEQYF.

The CDR3 DNA follows: TGCAGTGCAAGGGAGACGATGGATACGCAGTATTTT. Encoded protein: CSARETMDTQYF. The chain has TRBV20-1 and TRBJ2-3; D is perhaps TRBD2 (5 bases). Germline CDR1 is DFQATT and CDR2 is SNEGSKA (reference sequence). Trimming took off 6 bases at V and 6 bases at J, with 13 bases between the two ends. This CDR3 comprises 12 residues.

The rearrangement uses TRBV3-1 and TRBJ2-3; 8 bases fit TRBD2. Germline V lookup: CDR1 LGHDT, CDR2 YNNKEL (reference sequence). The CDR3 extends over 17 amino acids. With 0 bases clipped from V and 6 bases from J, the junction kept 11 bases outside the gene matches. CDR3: CASSQERAGANLDTQYF. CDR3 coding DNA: TGTGCCAGCAGCCAAGAGCGAGCGGGAGCGAATTTGGATACGCAGTATTTT.

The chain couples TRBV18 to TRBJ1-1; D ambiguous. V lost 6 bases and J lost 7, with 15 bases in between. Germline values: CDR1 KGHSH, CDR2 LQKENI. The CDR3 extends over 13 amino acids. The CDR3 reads CASSRESGGEAFF. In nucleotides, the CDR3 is TGTGCCAGCTCCCGAGAGTCAGGCGGTGAAGCTTTCTTT.